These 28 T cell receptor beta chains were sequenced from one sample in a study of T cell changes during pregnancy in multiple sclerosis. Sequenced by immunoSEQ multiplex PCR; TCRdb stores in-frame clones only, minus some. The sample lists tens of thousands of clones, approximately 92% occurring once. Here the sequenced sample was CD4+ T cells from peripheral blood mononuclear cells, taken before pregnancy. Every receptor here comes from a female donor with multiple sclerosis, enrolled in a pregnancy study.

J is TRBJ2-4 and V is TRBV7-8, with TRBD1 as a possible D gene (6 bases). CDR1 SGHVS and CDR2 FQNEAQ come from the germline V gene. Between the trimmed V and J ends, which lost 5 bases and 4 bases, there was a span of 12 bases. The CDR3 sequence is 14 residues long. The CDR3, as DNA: TGTGCCAGCAGCGTGACCGGGACAAAAAACATTCAGTACTTC. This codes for CASSVTGTKNIQYF.

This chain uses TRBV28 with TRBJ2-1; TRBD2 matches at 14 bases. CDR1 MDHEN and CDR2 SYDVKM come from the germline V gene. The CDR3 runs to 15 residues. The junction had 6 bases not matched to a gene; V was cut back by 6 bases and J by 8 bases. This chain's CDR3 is CASSRGTSGSYEQFF. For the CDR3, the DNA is TGTGCCAGCAGCCGTGGGACTAGCGGGAGCTATGAGCAGTTCTTC.

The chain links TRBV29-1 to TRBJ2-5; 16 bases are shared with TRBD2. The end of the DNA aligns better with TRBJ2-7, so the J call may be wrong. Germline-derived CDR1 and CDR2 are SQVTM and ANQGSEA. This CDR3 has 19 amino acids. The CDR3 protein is CSVEKWGTSGRGSSYEQYF. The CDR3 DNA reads TGCAGCGTTGAAAAATGGGGGACTAGCGGGAGGGGGAGCTCCTACGAGCAGTACTTC.

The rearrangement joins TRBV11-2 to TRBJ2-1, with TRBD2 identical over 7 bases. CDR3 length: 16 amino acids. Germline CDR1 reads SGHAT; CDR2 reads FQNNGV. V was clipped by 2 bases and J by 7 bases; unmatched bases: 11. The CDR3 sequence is CASSLTASGVGNEQFF. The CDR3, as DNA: TGTGCCAGCAGCTTAACGGCTAGCGGAGTGGGGAATGAGCAGTTCTTC.

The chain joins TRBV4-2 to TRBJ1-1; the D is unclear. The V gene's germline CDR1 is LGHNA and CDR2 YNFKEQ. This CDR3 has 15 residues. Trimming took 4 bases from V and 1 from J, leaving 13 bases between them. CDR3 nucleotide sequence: TGTGCCAGCAGCCTAGGACTTAGTGGGAACACTGAAGCTTTCTTT. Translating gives CASSLGLSGNTEAFF.

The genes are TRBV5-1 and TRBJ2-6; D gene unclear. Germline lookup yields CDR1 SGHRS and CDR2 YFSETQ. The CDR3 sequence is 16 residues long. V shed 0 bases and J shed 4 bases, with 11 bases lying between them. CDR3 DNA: TGCGCCAGCAGCTTGGAGCCTGGGCACGGGGCCAACGTCCTGACTTTC. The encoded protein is CASSLEPGHGANVLTF.

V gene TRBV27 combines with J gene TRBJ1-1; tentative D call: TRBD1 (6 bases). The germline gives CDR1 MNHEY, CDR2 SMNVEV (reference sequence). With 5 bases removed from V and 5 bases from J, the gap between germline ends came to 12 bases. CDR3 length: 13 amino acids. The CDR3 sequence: CASSRTGITEAFF. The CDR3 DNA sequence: TGTGCCAGCAGTCGTACAGGGATTACTGAAGCTTTCTTT.

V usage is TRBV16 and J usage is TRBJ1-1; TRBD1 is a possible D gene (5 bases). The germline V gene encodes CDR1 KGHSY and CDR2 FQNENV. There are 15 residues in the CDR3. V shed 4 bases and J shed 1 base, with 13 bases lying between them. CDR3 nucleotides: TGTGCCAGCAGCCCCATCGGGGGGGGGAACACTGAAGCTTTCTTT. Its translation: CASSPIGGGNTEAFF.

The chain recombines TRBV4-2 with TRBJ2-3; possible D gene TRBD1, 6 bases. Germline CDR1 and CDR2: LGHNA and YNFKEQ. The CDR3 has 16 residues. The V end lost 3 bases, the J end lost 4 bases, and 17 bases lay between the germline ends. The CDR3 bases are TGTGCCAGCAGCCATCGACGACAAAAGGGGGCAGATACGCAGTATTTT. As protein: CASSHRRQKGADTQYF.

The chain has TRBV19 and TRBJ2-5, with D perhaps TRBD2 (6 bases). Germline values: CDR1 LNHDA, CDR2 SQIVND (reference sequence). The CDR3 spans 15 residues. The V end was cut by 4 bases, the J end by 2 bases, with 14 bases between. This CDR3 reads CASSTGTLGQETQYF. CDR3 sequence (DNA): TGTGCCAGTAGTACCGGGACTTTGGGGCAAGAGACCCAGTACTTC.

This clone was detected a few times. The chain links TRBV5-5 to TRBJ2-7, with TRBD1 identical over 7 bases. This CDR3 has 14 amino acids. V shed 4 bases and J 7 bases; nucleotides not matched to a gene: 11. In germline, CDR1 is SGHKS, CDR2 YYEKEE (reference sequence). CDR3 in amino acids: CASSGRTGRGEQYF. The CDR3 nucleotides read TGTGCCAGCAGCGGCCGGACAGGAAGGGGGGAGCAGTACTTC. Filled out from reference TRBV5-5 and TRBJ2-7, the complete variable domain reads DAGVTQSPTHLIKTRGQQVTLRCSPISGHKSVSWYQQVLGQGPQFIFQYYEKEERGRGNFPDRFSARQFPNYSSELNVNALLLGDSALYLCASSGRTGRGEQYFGPGTRLTVT.

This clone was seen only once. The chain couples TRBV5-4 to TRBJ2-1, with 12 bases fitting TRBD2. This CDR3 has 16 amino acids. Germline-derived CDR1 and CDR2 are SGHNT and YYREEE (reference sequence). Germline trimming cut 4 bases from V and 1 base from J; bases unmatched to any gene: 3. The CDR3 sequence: CASSDLAGGSYNEQFF. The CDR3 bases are TGTGCCAGCAGCGACCTAGCGGGGGGGTCCTACAATGAGCAGTTCTTC.

The CDR3 region is CASSLHYIFRSYNEQFF. In DNA, the CDR3 is TGTGCCAGCAGCCTACACTACATTTTCCGCTCCTACAATGAGCAGTTCTTC. The rearrangement joins TRBV7-4 to TRBJ2-1, with D hard to call. The CDR3 contains 17 residues. Trimming removed 5 bases at V and 0 bases at J, with 17 bases between. From germline, CDR1 is SGHVT and CDR2 SQSDAQ.

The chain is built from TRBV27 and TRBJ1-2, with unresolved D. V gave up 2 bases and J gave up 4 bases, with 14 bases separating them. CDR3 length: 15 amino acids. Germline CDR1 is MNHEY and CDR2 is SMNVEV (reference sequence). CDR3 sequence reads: CASSLGGRGVYGYTF. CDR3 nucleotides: TGTGCCAGCAGTTTAGGCGGCCGGGGTGTCTATGGCTACACCTTC.

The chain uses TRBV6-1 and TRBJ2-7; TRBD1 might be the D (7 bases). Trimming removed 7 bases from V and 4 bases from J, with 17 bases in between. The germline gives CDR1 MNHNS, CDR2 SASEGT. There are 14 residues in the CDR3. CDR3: CASINAGQPYEQYF. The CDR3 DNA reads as TGTGCCAGCATCAACGCGGGACAGCCTTACGAGCAGTACTTC.

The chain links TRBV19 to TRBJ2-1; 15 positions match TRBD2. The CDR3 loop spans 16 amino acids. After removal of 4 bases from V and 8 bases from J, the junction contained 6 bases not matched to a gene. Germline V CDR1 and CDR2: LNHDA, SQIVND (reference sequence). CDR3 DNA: TGTGCCAGTAGTAGGACTAGCGGGAGGGCCAGAGATGAGCAGTTCTTC. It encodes CASSRTSGRARDEQFF.

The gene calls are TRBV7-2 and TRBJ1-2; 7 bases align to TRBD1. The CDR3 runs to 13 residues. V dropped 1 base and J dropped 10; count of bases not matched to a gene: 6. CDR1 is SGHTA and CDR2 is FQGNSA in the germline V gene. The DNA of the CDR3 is TGTGCCAGCAGCTTAGTTGCAGGGGGAATCTACACCTTC. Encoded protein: CASSLVAGGIYTF.

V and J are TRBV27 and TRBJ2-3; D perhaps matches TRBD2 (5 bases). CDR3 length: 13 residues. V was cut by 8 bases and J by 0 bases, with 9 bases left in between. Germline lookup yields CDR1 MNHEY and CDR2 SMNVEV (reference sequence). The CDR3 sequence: CASSTGSTDTQYF. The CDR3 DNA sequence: TGTGCCAGCTCGACGGGAAGCACAGATACGCAGTATTTT.

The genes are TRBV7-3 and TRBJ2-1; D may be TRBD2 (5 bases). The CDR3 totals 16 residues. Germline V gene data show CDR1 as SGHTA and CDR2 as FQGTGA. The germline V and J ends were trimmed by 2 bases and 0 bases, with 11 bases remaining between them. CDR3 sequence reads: CASSLAGRSSYNEQFF. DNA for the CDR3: TGTGCCAGCAGCTTAGCGGGCCGAAGCTCCTACAATGAGCAGTTCTTC.

CDR3 in amino acids: CATSRGPGTIFYNEQFF. Written as DNA, the CDR3 is TGTGCCACCAGCAGGGGTCCCGGGACTATATTCTACAATGAGCAGTTCTTC. The chain couples TRBV15 to TRBJ2-1; 7 nucleotides line up with TRBD2. Germline V gene lookup returns CDR1 LNHNV and CDR2 YYDKDF (reference sequence). This CDR3 is 17 amino acids long. The V segment lost 3 bases and the J segment 3 bases; nucleotides outside the gene matches: 11.

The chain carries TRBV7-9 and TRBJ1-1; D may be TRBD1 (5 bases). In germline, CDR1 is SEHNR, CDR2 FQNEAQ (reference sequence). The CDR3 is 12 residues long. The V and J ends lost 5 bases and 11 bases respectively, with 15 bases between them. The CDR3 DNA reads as TGTGCCAGCAGCGCAGACAGTCCTCAGGCTTTCTTT. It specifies CASSADSPQAFF.

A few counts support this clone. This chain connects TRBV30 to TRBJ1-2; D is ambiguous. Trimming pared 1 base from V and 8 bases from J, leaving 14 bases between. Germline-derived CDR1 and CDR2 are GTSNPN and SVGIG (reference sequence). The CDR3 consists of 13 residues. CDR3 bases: TGTGCCTGGAGTGGGGCATCAGATACGGGCTACACCTTC. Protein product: CAWSGASDTGYTF.

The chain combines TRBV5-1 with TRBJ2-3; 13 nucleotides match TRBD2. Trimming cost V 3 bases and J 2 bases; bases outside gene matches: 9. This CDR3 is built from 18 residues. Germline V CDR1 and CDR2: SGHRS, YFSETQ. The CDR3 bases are TGCGCCAGCAGCTCTGGACTAGCGGGAGCGACGACCACAGATACGCAGTATTTT. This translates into CASSSGLAGATTTDTQYF.

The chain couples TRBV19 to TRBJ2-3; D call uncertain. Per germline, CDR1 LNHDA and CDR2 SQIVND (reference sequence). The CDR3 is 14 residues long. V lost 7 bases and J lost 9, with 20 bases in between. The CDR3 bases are TGTGCCAGTAAAGGCAGTTACTCACAGATAACGCAGTATTTT. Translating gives CASKGSYSQITQYF.

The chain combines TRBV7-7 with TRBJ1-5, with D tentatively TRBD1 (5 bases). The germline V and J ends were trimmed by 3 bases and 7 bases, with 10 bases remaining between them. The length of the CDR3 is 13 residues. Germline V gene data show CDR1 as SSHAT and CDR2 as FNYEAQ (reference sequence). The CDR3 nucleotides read TGTGCCAGCAGCTTCAGGGTAGGACAGCCCCAGCATTTT. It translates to CASSFRVGQPQHF. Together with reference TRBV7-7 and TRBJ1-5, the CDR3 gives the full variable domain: GAGVSQSPRYKVTKRGQDVTLRCDPISSHATLYWYQQALGQGPEFLTYFNYEAQPDKSGLPSDRFSAERPEGSISTLTIQRTEQRDSAMYRCASSFRVGQPQHFGDGTRLSIL.

CDR3 nucleotide sequence: TGTGCCAGAAGCCAAGGACTAGCGGGAGACACGTGGGCAGATACGCAGTATTTT. It is translated as CARSQGLAGDTWADTQYF. The V gene is TRBV5-3, the J gene TRBJ2-3, with 13 bases aligning to TRBD2. Being an ORF, TRBV5-3 has a function that is uncertain. The CDR3 runs 18 residues. Unmatched junction bases numbered 12, after V lost 4 bases and J lost 4 bases.

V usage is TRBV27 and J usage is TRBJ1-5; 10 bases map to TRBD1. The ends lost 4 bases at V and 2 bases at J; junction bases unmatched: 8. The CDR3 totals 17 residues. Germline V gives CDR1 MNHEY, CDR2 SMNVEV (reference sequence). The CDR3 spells CASSYRTGGAGNQPQHF. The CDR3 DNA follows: TGTGCCAGCAGTTACCGGACAGGGGGAGCCGGCAATCAGCCCCAGCATTTT.

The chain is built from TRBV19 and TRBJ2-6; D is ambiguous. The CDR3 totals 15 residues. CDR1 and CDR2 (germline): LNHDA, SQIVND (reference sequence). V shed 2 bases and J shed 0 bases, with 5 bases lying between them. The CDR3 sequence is CASSILGSGANVLTF. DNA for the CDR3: TGTGCCAGTAGTATACTCGGCTCTGGGGCCAACGTCCTGACTTTC.